A single sample gave rise to the 21 T cell receptor beta chains below, sequenced in a study of post-analysis software for immune sequencing data. The study's findings and limits: Patients had higher frequencies than controls of a handful of TRBV segments, including TRBV5-6, TRBV5-1 and TRBV20-1.

Each TCR beta cDNA library carried unique molecular identifiers. MiXCR, applied by TCRdb to the PCR reads, yields one record per CDR3 protein. The sample carries roughly 620,000 distinct CDR3 sequences, roughly 47% recorded once. The antigens of these receptors remain unknown. Sequenced input: blood. These receptors all come from a girl aged 10-17 years with multiple sclerosis.

The CDR3 coding sequence is TGTGCCAGCAGGTCTGACAGGGGCATCGGCAATCAGCCCCAGCATTTT. The encoded protein is CASRSDRGIGNQPQHF. The chain uses TRBV27 and TRBJ1-5, with 8 bases matching TRBD1. V lost 6 bases to trimming and J lost 2 bases; unmatched junction nucleotides: 9. The CDR3 length is 16 residues. The germline V gene encodes CDR1 MNHEY and CDR2 SMNVEV (reference sequence).

This clonotype was seen only once. Here the CDR3 reads CASAVTSGRGPEQYF. CDR3 nucleotides: TGTGCCAGCGCAGTCACTAGCGGGAGGGGTCCCGAGCAGTACTTC. The chain links TRBV12-3 or TRBV12-4 to TRBJ2-7, with TRBD2 matching over 13 bases. The CDR3 totals 15 residues. V lost 8 bases and J lost 6; bases outside the gene matches: 10.

As to this clonotype: The junction departs from germline at one end; a sequencing error may be responsible. This sequence joins TRBV4-1 and TRBJ2-2; D might be TRBD2 (5 bases). CDR1 is MGHRA and CDR2 is YSYEKL in the germline V gene. This CDR3 comprises 15 residues. This CDR3 reads CASNQEGRVAGELFF. The CDR3 DNA sequence: TGCGCCAGCAACCAAGAGGGAAGGGTAGCCGGGGAGCTGTTTTTT.

About this clonotype itself: Mismatch with germline at one junction end may stem from a read error. The DNA for the CDR3 is TGTGCCAGCAGCTTAGAGGCCTGGGGTGCAATGAACACTAAAGCTTTCTTT. This gives the protein CASSLEAWGAMNTKAFF. This chain joins TRBV7-6 and TRBJ1-1; no reliable D call. CDR1 is SGHVS and CDR2 is FNYEAQ in the germline V gene. The CDR3 totals 17 residues.

This sequence joins TRBV5-1 and TRBJ2-7, with TRBD2 matching 15 bases. CDR1 is SGHRS, CDR2 YFSETQ, per germline. The CDR3 consists of 16 residues. V gave up 4 bases and J gave up 5 bases; unmatched junction bases: 7. The CDR3: CASSRGLAGGIDEQYF. DNA for the CDR3: TGCGCCAGCAGCCGGGGACTAGCGGGAGGAATTGACGAGCAGTACTTC.

To note about this clonotype: An end of the junction differs from the germline gene, which may be a read error. The V and J genes are TRBV7-3 and TRBJ2-6; D not certain. The CDR3 has 14 residues. The V gene's germline CDR1 is SGHTA and CDR2 FQGTGA. The CDR3 here is CASTLGPGANVLTF. The CDR3 DNA reads TGTGCCAGCACCTTAGGTCCTGGGGCCAACGTCCTGACTTTC.

J is TRBJ1-2 and V is TRBV7-2; tentatively, D is TRBD1 (6 bases). Germline V CDR1 and CDR2: SGHTA, FQGNSA. The CDR3 is made up of 14 amino acids. V was trimmed by 5 bases and J by 7 bases, leaving 17 bases between them. The CDR3 reads CASSPLFTGFGYTF. The CDR3 DNA sequence: TGTGCCAGCAGCCCACTCTTTACAGGGTTTGGCTACACCTTC.

This clonotype turned up a few times. The CDR3 DNA reads TGTGCCAGCAGTTTACTCGGCAGCCCCGATGCGGATACGCAGTATTTT. Its translation is CASSLLGSPDADTQYF. The chain is built from TRBV12-3 or TRBV12-4 and TRBJ2-3; D is ambiguous. V gave up 2 bases and J gave up 6 bases, with 18 bases separating them. The CDR3 contains 16 residues.

On this clonotype itself: One junction end does not reproduce the germline sequence, and a read error may be involved. The chain links TRBV20-1 to TRBJ2-1; TRBD2 is a possible D gene (6 bases). The germline CDR1 and CDR2 sequences are DFQATT and SNEGSKA (reference sequence). The CDR3 is made up of 13 amino acids. CDR3 region: CSTSWASYNEQFF. The CDR3 DNA follows: TGCAGTACTAGCTGGGCGTCCTACAATGAGCAGTTCTTC.

The chain uses TRBV28 and TRBJ1-2; D unclear. Germline lookup yields CDR1 MDHEN and CDR2 SYDVKM. This CDR3 comprises 14 residues. The V end lost 6 bases, the J end lost 2 bases, and 13 bases lay between the germline ends. This chain's CDR3 is CASSLASENYGYTF. The CDR3 nucleotides read TGTGCCAGCAGCTTAGCGAGTGAAAACTATGGCTACACCTTC.

The chain's CDR3 is CSARGGKTYVEETQYF. CDR3 DNA: TGCAGTGCTAGAGGGGGAAAAACCTATGTTGAAGAGACCCAGTACTTC. V usage is TRBV20-1 and J usage is TRBJ2-5; D is unresolved. The ends were cut back, 1 base at V and 3 bases at J, with 18 bases in the middle. The length of the CDR3 is 16 residues. Germline CDR1 DFQATT, CDR2 SNEGSKA (reference sequence).

This clonotype was seen a few times. The rearrangement links TRBV12-3 or TRBV12-4 to TRBJ2-7; D unclear. V was shortened by 4 bases and J by 2 bases, with 21 bases between the two germline ends. This CDR3 is 17 amino acids long. Here the CDR3 DNA reads TGTGCCAGCAGTTATCCCCAGGACGGTGGATTTGCCTACGAGCAGTACTTC. This gives the protein CASSYPQDGGFAYEQYF.

The J gene is TRBJ2-1, the V gene TRBV20-1, with 12 bases fitting TRBD2. There are 18 residues in the CDR3. V was clipped by 0 bases and J by 1 base; unmatched bases: 7. Germline V gives CDR1 DFQATT, CDR2 SNEGSKA (reference sequence). The CDR3 loop reads CSARDRLAGVLSYNEQFF. CDR3 DNA sequence: TGCAGTGCTAGAGACCGACTAGCGGGAGTGTTATCCTACAATGAGCAGTTCTTC.

This chain's CDR3 is CSVSRWGGSGETQYF. The DNA for the CDR3 is TGCAGTGTTAGTAGGTGGGGAGGCAGCGGGGAGACCCAGTACTTC. The chain uses TRBV20-1 and TRBJ2-5; the D gene is possibly TRBD2 (6 bases). The CDR3 is 15 amino acids. The germline gives CDR1 DFQATT, CDR2 SNEGSKA (reference sequence). V was clipped by 7 bases and J by 5 bases, with 23 bases between them.

The rearrangement links TRBV5-8 to TRBJ1-2, with 8 bases matching TRBD1. V was pared by 6 bases and J by 4 bases, with 11 bases of the junction left unmatched. Germline V gives CDR1 SGHTS, CDR2 YDEGEE. There are 15 residues in the CDR3. CDR3 amino acids: CASIRGQGRTYGYTF. CDR3 DNA: TGTGCCAGCATCCGTGGACAGGGAAGGACCTATGGCTACACCTTC.

This clonotype was seen many times. The rearrangement uses TRBV6-2 or TRBV6-3 and TRBJ1-2; 7 bases line up with TRBD1. Germline V lookup: CDR1 MNHEY, CDR2 SVGEGT. V dropped 4 bases and J dropped 6; count of bases not matched to a gene: 8. The CDR3 contains 14 residues. The CDR3, as DNA: TGTGCCAGCAGTTCCCCGACAGGGATGGATGGCTACACCTTC. Amino acids: CASSSPTGMDGYTF.

This rearrangement joins TRBV5-1 to TRBJ2-1; either TRBD1 or TRBD2 may fit D (8 bases each). V lost 5 bases, J lost 4 bases, and 19 bases lay in between. CDR3 length equals 16 residues. Germline V lookup: CDR1 SGHRS, CDR2 YFSETQ. The CDR3 DNA reads as TGCGCCAGCAGAGACAGGGGAGCGGGAGCTTACAATGAGCAGTTCTTC. Its translation is CASRDRGAGAYNEQFF.

The chain joins TRBV10-2 to TRBJ1-2; no clear D. V was shortened by 10 bases and J by 5 bases, with 11 bases between the two germline ends. Germline V lookup: CDR1 WSHSY, CDR2 SAAADI. The CDR3 length is 11 residues. CDR3 sequence reads: CATLGGYGYTF. DNA for the CDR3: TGCGCCACCCTCGGCGGGTATGGCTACACCTTC.

The gene calls are TRBV12-3 or TRBV12-4 and TRBJ2-5; D may be TRBD1 (6 bases). The J call may not be correct, given that the DNA end is closer to TRBJ2-7. The CDR3 length is 13 residues. The CDR3 sequence: CASSPWTEGEQYF. The CDR3 DNA follows: TGTGCCAGCAGTCCCTGGACAGAGGGCGAGCAGTACTTC.

The J gene is TRBJ1-2, the V gene TRBV4-2, with 8 bases that match TRBD1. This CDR3 is built from 14 residues. In germline, CDR1 is LGHNA, CDR2 YNFKEQ. The V gene end was trimmed by 7 bases and the J gene end by 8 bases; junction bases not matched to a gene: 12. CDR3 residues: CASTNTAGTGGYTF. In DNA, the CDR3 is TGTGCCAGCACCAATACGGCGGGGACAGGCGGCTACACCTTC.

This clonotype was observed a few times. This chain uses TRBV4-1 with TRBJ1-5; maybe TRBD1 (5 bases). Trimming took 2 bases from V and 7 from J, leaving 9 bases between them. The V gene's germline CDR1 is MGHRA and CDR2 YSYEKL. This CDR3 is 13 amino acids long. As DNA, the CDR3 is TGCGCCAGCAGCCAACGGGGGGGGCAGCCCCAGCATTTT. Its translation is CASSQRGGQPQHF.